The 18 T cell receptor beta chains in this list originate from one sample, sequenced in a study of human T cells and chemical hapten exposure. Indicated time point: pre-sensitization, week 0. Treatment indicated: therapeutic diphenylcyclopropenone sensitization with weekly scalp DPC. Each CDR3 protein is one row after TCRdb ran MiXCR on the RACE reads. Of approximately 260,000 distinct CDR3 sequences in the sample, approximately 8.6% were seen once. The sequencing used whole blood, collected in connection with sensitization to the hapten diphenylcyclopropenone (DPC). Source of these receptors: a woman aged 40 to 50 with alopecia areata. Some clones in this sample may be carry-over from other donors' samples.

This clonotype was observed a few times. The chain is built from TRBV20-1 and TRBJ2-1; tentative D call: TRBD1 (6 bases). The V gene lost 6 bases and the J gene lost 4 bases, with 10 bases spanning the gap. This CDR3 spans 12 amino acids. Germline lookup yields CDR1 DFQATT and CDR2 SNEGSKA (reference sequence). The CDR3 DNA is TGCAGTGCCCTACAGGGTTACAATGAGCAGTTCTTC. This translates into CSALQGYNEQFF.

The chain recombines TRBV28 with TRBJ1-2, with a tentative D call TRBD1 (6 bases). The CDR3 loop spans 15 amino acids. Germline lookup yields CDR1 MDHEN and CDR2 SYDVKM. V was shortened by 4 bases and J by 2 bases, with 14 bases between the two germline ends. CDR3 coding DNA: TGTGCCAGCAGTTCCCCCGGGGGGCTGAACTATGGCTACACCTTC. Translation: CASSSPGGLNYGYTF.

The chain has TRBV3-1 and TRBJ2-3; 14 nucleotides agree with TRBD2. This CDR3 spans 17 amino acids. In germline, CDR1 is LGHDT, CDR2 YNNKEL (reference sequence). Trimming cost V 4 bases and J 9 bases; bases outside gene matches: 12. The CDR3 DNA reads as TGTGCCAGCAGCCCCCCAGGACTAGCGGGAGGAAAGGGCACGCAGTATTTT. Translating gives CASSPPGLAGGKGTQYF.

The chain employs TRBV7-2 and TRBJ2-6; D unclear. V lost 6 bases to trimming and J lost 3 bases, with 6 bases between them. CDR1 is SGHTA and CDR2 is FQGNSA in the germline V gene. This CDR3 comprises 13 residues. Written as DNA, the CDR3 is TGTGCCAGCAGGCCCGGTGGGGCCAACGTCCTGACTTTC. Translated, it gives CASRPGGANVLTF. The variable domain in full, with the rest retrieved from reference TRBV7-2 and TRBJ2-6, is GAGVSQSPSNKVTEKGKDVELRCDPISGHTALYWYRQSLGQGLEFLIYFQGNSAPDKSGLPSDRFSAERTGGSVSTLTIQRTQQEDSAVYLCASRPGGANVLTFGAGSRLTVL.

The V call is TRBV6-2 or TRBV6-3, the J call TRBJ2-7, with 7 bases fitting TRBD2. CDR1 is MNHEY, CDR2 SVGEGT, per germline. V shed 6 bases, J shed 0 bases, and the junction held 11 bases outside the gene matches. The length of the CDR3 is 16 residues. CDR3 coding DNA: TGTGCCAGCAGCCACCCCTGGGGCGGGAGCTCCTACGAGCAGTACTTC. Its translation is CASSHPWGGSSYEQYF.

This clonotype was picked up a small number of times. This rearrangement joins TRBV28 to TRBJ1-1, with D possibly TRBD1 on 5 matching bases. Trimming stripped 11 bases from V and 7 bases from J, with 11 bases between. This CDR3 is built from 10 residues. Germline V gene data show CDR1 as MDHEN and CDR2 as SYDVKM. CDR3 loop: CAVTGREAFF. The DNA of the CDR3 is TGTGCCGTGACGGGGCGTGAAGCTTTCTTT.

This clonotype was seen a few times. The chain is built from TRBV7-9 and TRBJ2-1; 7 nucleotides align to TRBD1. CDR1 SEHNR and CDR2 FQNEAQ come from the germline V gene (reference sequence). The V gene end was trimmed by 5 bases and the J gene end by 2 bases; junction bases not matched to a gene: 6. This CDR3 has 15 residues. CDR3 residues: CASSVRQGTYNEQFF. CDR3 nucleotides: TGTGCCAGCAGCGTCAGACAGGGTACCTACAATGAGCAGTTCTTC.

This clonotype appeared many times. The chain is built from TRBV28 and TRBJ2-7; D call uncertain. V lost 5 bases to trimming and J lost 2 bases, with 4 bases between them. The germline gives CDR1 MDHEN, CDR2 SYDVKM. This CDR3 is built from 11 residues. The CDR3 reads CASSPTYEQYF. The CDR3 coding sequence is TGTGCCAGCAGTCCAACCTACGAGCAGTACTTC.

This clonotype has only a few counts. The chain has TRBV11-2 and TRBJ1-1; 7 nucleotides align to TRBD1. Trimming removed 5 bases from V and 1 base from J; junction bases left unmatched: 7. The CDR3 spans 15 residues. CDR1 and CDR2 from the germline V gene are SGHAT and FQNNGV. The CDR3 is CASSRPGTENTEAFF. The CDR3 bases are TGTGCCAGCAGCCGCCCCGGGACAGAGAACACTGAAGCTTTCTTT.

This clonotype was observed a few times. V usage is TRBV12-3 or TRBV12-4 and J usage is TRBJ1-5; D call uncertain. V gave up 2 bases and J gave up 5 bases, with 7 bases separating them. The CDR3 length is 13 residues. CDR3 protein: CASSLNRYQPQHF. DNA for the CDR3: TGTGCCAGCAGTTTAAACAGATATCAGCCCCAGCATTTT.

J is TRBJ1-3 and V is TRBV12-5, with D possibly being TRBD1 (5 bases). The germline CDR1 and CDR2 sequences are LGHNT and FRNRAP. This CDR3 region has 14 residues. V was shortened by 3 bases and J by 2 bases, with 8 bases between the two germline ends. The CDR3 coding sequence is TGTGCTAGTGGTTTCGGGGGGGCTGGAAACACCATATATTTT. This sequence encodes CASGFGGAGNTIYF.

This clonotype was observed at least ten times. The chain recombines TRBV10-3 with TRBJ2-3; TRBD1 might be the D (6 bases). V lost 4 bases and J 2 bases, leaving 13 bases between the germline ends. The CDR3 runs to 15 residues. Germline loops: CDR1 ENHRY, CDR2 SYGVKD. CDR3: CAISANRASTDTQYF. As DNA, the CDR3 is TGTGCCATCAGTGCGAACAGGGCATCCACAGATACGCAGTATTTT.

This clonotype was recorded a few times. The V and J genes are TRBV3-1 and TRBJ2-7; TRBD2 aligns across 7 bases. The CDR3 loop spans 15 amino acids. With 0 bases clipped from V and 2 bases from J, the junction kept 4 bases outside the gene matches. In germline, CDR1 is LGHDT, CDR2 YNNKEL (reference sequence). The CDR3 DNA reads TGTGCCAGCAGCCAAGACGGCGGGACTACCTACGAGCAGTACTTC. Its translation is CASSQDGGTTYEQYF.

This clonotype was detected only a few times. This chain uses TRBV5-6 with TRBJ2-7; 12 bases agree with TRBD2. Germline assignment: CDR1 SGHDT and CDR2 YYEEEE. The CDR3 is made up of 16 amino acids. The V gene end was trimmed by 4 bases and the J gene end by 2 bases; junction bases not matched to a gene: 7. CDR3 amino acids: CASSLKGLAGAYEQYF. CDR3 nucleotide sequence: TGTGCCAGCAGCCTCAAGGGACTAGCGGGTGCCTACGAGCAGTACTTC.

This clonotype was counted only a few times. The V call is TRBV12-3 or TRBV12-4, the J call TRBJ1-6; D unresolved. V lost 3 bases, J lost 0 bases, and 9 bases lay in between. CDR3 size: 16 residues. The chain's CDR3 is CASSFGSISYNSPLHF. For the CDR3, the DNA is TGTGCCAGCAGTTTCGGCAGCATCTCCTATAATTCACCCCTCCACTTT.

The chain couples TRBV24-1 to TRBJ2-3; D is undetermined. Per the germline V gene, CDR1 is KGHDR and CDR2 is SFDVKD. The CDR3 loop spans 14 amino acids. Trimming left V 4 bases short and J 6 bases short, with 13 bases between. The CDR3 sequence: CATSETADGDTQYF. CDR3 sequence (DNA): TGTGCCACCAGTGAAACGGCCGACGGGGATACGCAGTATTTT.

The CDR3 loop is CASSLAPTTQETQYF. The CDR3 DNA reads as TGCGCCAGCAGCTTGGCGCCGACAACCCAAGAGACCCAGTACTTC. The chain is built from TRBV5-1 and TRBJ2-5; no firm D call. V lost 0 bases and J lost 1, with 10 bases in between. CDR3 size: 15 residues. From germline, CDR1 is SGHRS and CDR2 YFSETQ. The full variable domain, with the rest looked up from reference TRBV5-1 and TRBJ2-5, is KAGVTQTPRYLIKTRGQQVTLSCSPISGHRSVSWYQQTPGQGLQFLFEYFSETQRNKGNFPGRFSGRQFSNSRSEMNVSTLELGDSALYLCASSLAPTTQETQYFGPGTRLLVL.

This clonotype was counted only a few times. This chain links TRBV24-1 with TRBJ1-2; D not certain. Germline values: CDR1 KGHDR, CDR2 SFDVKD. The V gene lost 1 base and the J gene lost 4 bases, with 6 bases spanning the gap. CDR3 size: 13 residues. The DNA for the CDR3 is TGTGCCACCAGTGATTTATACAGCTATGGCTACACCTTC. Amino acids: CATSDLYSYGYTF.